This T cell receptor (beta chain) originates from a study of post-analysis software for immune sequencing data. This CDR3 has 16 amino acids. Unmatched junction bases numbered 11, after V lost 3 bases and J lost 5 bases. CDR1 MDHEN and CDR2 SYDVKM come from the germline V gene. General study points: Roughly five TRBV segments were significantly more frequent in patients than in controls. TRBV5-6, TRBV5-1 and TRBV20-1 were among these segments.

Every TCR beta cDNA library bore unique molecular identifiers. MiXCR was run by TCRdb on the PCR reads, yielding one entry per CDR3 protein. The sample comprises under 200,000 distinct CDR3 sequences, roughly 35% of which are singletons, and approximately 30% rests with the top ten. This clonotype was recorded many times. Antigen specificity is unknown. The rearrangement uses TRBV28 and TRBJ1-1, with TRBD1 matching over 8 bases. The sample was blood, taken after autologous hematopoietic stem cell transplantation. This TCR was sampled from a girl aged 5-17 years with multiple sclerosis. CDR3 in DNA: TGTGCCAGCAGTTTGGAGCAGGGGGCGGGTTGGACTGAAGCTTTCTTT. It yields the protein CASSLEQGAGWTEAFF.